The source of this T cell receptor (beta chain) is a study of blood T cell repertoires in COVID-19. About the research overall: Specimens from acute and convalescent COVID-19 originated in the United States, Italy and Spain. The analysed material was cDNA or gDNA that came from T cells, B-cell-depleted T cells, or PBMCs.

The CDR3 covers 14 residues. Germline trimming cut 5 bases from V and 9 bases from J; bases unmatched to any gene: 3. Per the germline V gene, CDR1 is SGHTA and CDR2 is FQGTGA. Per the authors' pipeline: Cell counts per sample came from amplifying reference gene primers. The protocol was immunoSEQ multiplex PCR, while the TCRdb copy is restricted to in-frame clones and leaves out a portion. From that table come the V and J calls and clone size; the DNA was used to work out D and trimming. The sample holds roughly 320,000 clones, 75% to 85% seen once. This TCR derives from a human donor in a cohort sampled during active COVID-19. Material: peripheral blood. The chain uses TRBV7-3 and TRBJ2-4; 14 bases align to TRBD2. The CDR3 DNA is TGTGCCAGCAGCCCAGGGACTAGCGGGGGCATTCAGTACTTC. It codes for CASSPGTSGGIQYF. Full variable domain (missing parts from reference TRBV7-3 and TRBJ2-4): GAGVSQTPSNKVTEKGKYVELRCDPISGHTALYWYRQSLGQGPEFLIYFQGTGAADDSGLPNDRFFAVRPEGSVSTLKIQRTERGDSAVYLCASSPGTSGGIQYFGAGTRLSVL.